Following are 20 T cell receptor beta chains from one sample sequenced in a study of cytomegalovirus exposure and HLA in healthy donors (dated by TCRdb to 2016 to 2017). The library came from the immunoSEQ multiplex PCR assay. This immuneACCESS table, as held by TCRdb, lists in-frame sequences with V and J called but not all clones. Of the missing ones, under half trace to an unresolved V gene in checked studies; the others have no known cause. Present in this sample are about 150,000 clones, around 90% of which were seen just once. The ten largest clones represent about 6.7% of the sample. Source material: PBMCs. The receptors stem from a woman aged 30 to 39 in good health and CMV-seropositive.

This rearrangement joins TRBV2 to TRBJ1-3; D gene ambiguous. This CDR3 has 13 amino acids. The V end was cut by 6 bases, the J end by 3 bases, with 9 bases between. Germline CDR1 SNHLY, CDR2 FYNNEI. The CDR3 here is CASSPVDGNTIYF. CDR3 coding DNA: TGTGCCAGCAGCCCTGTAGATGGAAACACCATATATTTT.

V usage is TRBV28 and J usage is TRBJ2-7, with a tentative D call TRBD1 (6 bases). CDR3 length equals 13 residues. V was cut by 6 bases and J by 2 bases, with 11 bases left in between. CDR1 is MDHEN, CDR2 SYDVKM, per germline. Here the CDR3 reads CASRTQGPYEQYF. As DNA, the CDR3 is TGTGCCAGCAGGACACAGGGACCCTACGAGCAGTACTTC. The full variable domain, rest sourced from reference TRBV28 and TRBJ2-7, is DVKVTQSSRYLVKRTGEKVFLECVQDMDHENMFWYRQDPGLGLRLIYFSYDVKMKEKGDIPEGYSVSREKKERFSLILESASTNQTSMYLCASRTQGPYEQYFGPGTRLTVT.

This chain uses TRBV28 with TRBJ2-3, with a tentative D call TRBD2 (5 bases). In germline, CDR1 is MDHEN, CDR2 SYDVKM. The CDR3 is made up of 15 amino acids. V lost 3 bases, J lost 2 bases, and 12 bases lay in between. CDR3 coding DNA: TGTGCCAGCAGTTTTGAGGGAGTGTTCACAGATACGCAGTATTTT. It yields the protein CASSFEGVFTDTQYF.

The chain is built from TRBV5-4 and TRBJ2-7; 11 bases agree with TRBD1. The CDR3 sequence is 14 residues long. Trimming took 4 bases from V and 6 from J; bases not matched to a gene: 6. Germline CDR1 reads SGHNT; CDR2 reads YYREEE (reference sequence). The CDR3 loop reads CASSPDRGLGEQYF. Here the CDR3 DNA reads TGTGCCAGCAGCCCGGACAGGGGGCTTGGCGAGCAGTACTTC. The full variable domain, its missing parts supplied by reference TRBV5-4 and TRBJ2-7, is ETGVTQSPTHLIKTRGQQVTLRCSSQSGHNTVSWYQQALGQGPQFIFQYYREEENGRGNFPPRFSGLQFPNYSSELNVNALELDDSALYLCASSPDRGLGEQYFGPGTRLTVT.

V and J are TRBV7-9 and TRBJ1-3; 7 positions match TRBD1. CDR3 length equals 17 residues. Germline lookup yields CDR1 SEHNR and CDR2 FQNEAQ (reference sequence). The J segment lost 4 bases and the V segment lost 1 base, leaving 10 bases of the junction unmatched. The CDR3 nucleotides read TGTGCCAGCAGCTTAGGAGCGACAGGGACGGCCGGAAACACCATATATTTT. This gives the protein CASSLGATGTAGNTIYF.

The chain joins TRBV28 to TRBJ2-1, with a tentative D call TRBD2 (7 bases). Deletions cut 6 bases from V and 5 bases from J, with 11 bases between. CDR1 and CDR2 (germline): MDHEN, SYDVKM. The CDR3 runs to 13 residues. The CDR3 sequence: CASSPGGDNEQFF. CDR3 sequence (DNA): TGTGCCAGCAGCCCGGGGGGCGACAATGAGCAGTTCTTC.

The rearrangement links TRBV15 to TRBJ2-2; D gene unclear. The germline V and J ends were trimmed by 3 bases and 2 bases, with 13 bases remaining between them. Germline V gene sequence: CDR1 LNHNV, CDR2 YYDKDF (reference sequence). This CDR3 is 16 amino acids long. The CDR3 coding sequence is TGTGCCACCAGCAGGCTATGGGCGAGAAACACCGGGGAGCTGTTTTTT. Translation gives CATSRLWARNTGELFF.

The chain links TRBV27 to TRBJ2-7, with no clear D. V dropped 3 bases and J dropped 6 bases, with 12 bases sitting between them. The CDR3 is 13 amino acids. The germline V gene encodes CDR1 MNHEY and CDR2 SMNVEV (reference sequence). CDR3 in DNA: TGTGCCAGCAGTTTTACGGTCAACGGCGAGCAGTACTTC. Its translation: CASSFTVNGEQYF.

CDR3 sequence reads: CASSLITGDSDEKLFF. CDR3 DNA: TGTGCCAGCAGCTTAATCACGGGGGACAGTGATGAAAAACTGTTTTTT. The chain employs TRBV7-3 and TRBJ1-4; 7 positions match TRBD1. Losses at the gene ends were 1 base for V and 6 bases for J; bases not matched to a gene: 8. This CDR3 has 16 amino acids. Looked up from germline, CDR1 is SGHTA and CDR2 is FQGTGA.

The CDR3 DNA follows: TGTGCCAGCAGTGAAGCGGGGGGTACCGGATCAGATACGCAGTATTTT. Translated: CASSEAGGTGSDTQYF. This sequence joins TRBV2 and TRBJ2-3; possibly TRBD2 for D (6 bases). Germline CDR1 and CDR2: SNHLY and FYNNEI. The V and J ends lost 0 bases and 4 bases respectively, with 14 bases between them. There are 16 residues in the CDR3.

The rearrangement links TRBV29-1 to TRBJ2-3; 8 bases align to TRBD2. This CDR3 is built from 14 residues. Germline V CDR1 and CDR2: SQVTM, ANQGSEA. Unmatched junction bases numbered 2, after V lost 3 bases and J lost 0 bases. For the CDR3, the DNA is TGCAGCGTTGAGGCTAGCGGGAGCACAGATACGCAGTATTTT. Its translation: CSVEASGSTDTQYF.

This clone was observed a single time. The rearrangement joins TRBV28 to TRBJ2-7; the match to TRBD2 covers 7 bases. The CDR3 totals 14 residues. After removal of 4 bases from V and 1 base from J, the junction contained 4 bases not matched to a gene. Per the germline V gene, CDR1 is MDHEN and CDR2 is SYDVKM. This chain's CDR3 is CASSSLAASYEQYF. The CDR3 DNA follows: TGTGCCAGCAGTTCCCTAGCGGCTTCCTACGAGCAGTACTTC.

The count of this clone is one. CDR3 nucleotides: TGTGCCAGCTCCCCCAGGGGTAGCGGGAGGACTCACGAGCAGTACTTC. Its translation: CASSPRGSGRTHEQYF. This sequence joins TRBV18 and TRBJ2-7; 10 bases match TRBD2. The V segment lost 6 bases and the J segment 5 bases; nucleotides outside the gene matches: 13. Germline CDR1 is KGHSH and CDR2 is LQKENI. The CDR3 is 16 residues long.

This chain uses TRBV2 with TRBJ2-2; 10 bases line up with TRBD2. Germline CDR1 and CDR2: SNHLY and FYNNEI. The V segment lost 5 bases and the J segment 4 bases; nucleotides outside the gene matches: 13. This CDR3 region has 18 residues. The CDR3 loop is CASSRSGVAGGRTGELFF. In DNA form, the CDR3 reads TGTGCCAGCAGTCGCTCCGGGGTAGCGGGAGGCCGCACCGGGGAGCTGTTTTTT.

V is TRBV10-3 and J is TRBJ1-4; 7 nucleotides align to TRBD1. CDR3 length: 13 amino acids. Looked up from germline, CDR1 is ENHRY and CDR2 is SYGVKD. The trim removed 5 bases at V and 5 bases at J, leaving 2 bases unmatched. DNA for the CDR3: TGTGCCATCAGTACAGGGGCCAATGAAAAACTGTTTTTT. It encodes CAISTGANEKLFF.

This clone has only one observation. The rearrangement joins TRBV5-6 to TRBJ2-5; no reliable D call. CDR3 size: 15 residues. V lost 0 bases to trimming and J lost 4 bases, with 13 bases between them. Per germline, CDR1 SGHDT and CDR2 YYEEEE. This CDR3 is CASSLVRATRETQYF. The CDR3 nucleotides read TGTGCCAGCAGCTTGGTGAGAGCCACGAGAGAGACCCAGTACTTC.

The chain couples TRBV5-1 to TRBJ2-4, with D perhaps matching TRBD1 (6 bases). This CDR3 spans 16 amino acids. The V and J ends lost 0 bases and 6 bases respectively, with 16 bases between them. Germline lookup yields CDR1 SGHRS and CDR2 YFSETQ. CDR3 amino acids: CASSLANWQGSNIQYF. CDR3 nucleotide sequence: TGCGCCAGCAGCTTGGCGAATTGGCAGGGGTCAAACATTCAGTACTTC.

The chain has TRBV28 and TRBJ1-2, with 7 bases aligning to TRBD1. The CDR3 loop spans 11 amino acids. Losses at the gene ends were 5 bases for V and 8 bases for J; bases not matched to a gene: 2. Germline V lookup: CDR1 MDHEN, CDR2 SYDVKM. In DNA form, the CDR3 reads TGTGCCAGCAGTCCGGGACAGGGCTACACCTTC. The encoded protein is CASSPGQGYTF.

This chain uses TRBV9 with TRBJ2-7; maybe TRBD1 (6 bases). Looked up from germline, CDR1 is SGDLS and CDR2 is YYNGEE. This CDR3 spans 13 amino acids. Trimming removed 3 bases at V and 3 bases at J, with 10 bases between. In DNA, the CDR3 is TGTGCCAGCAGCGATCCAGGGGACTACGAGCAGTACTTC. Its protein is CASSDPGDYEQYF. Full variable domain (missing parts from reference TRBV9 and TRBJ2-7): DSGVTQTPKHLITATGQRVTLRCSPRSGDLSVYWYQQSLDQGLQFLIQYYNGEERAKGNILERFSAQQFPDLHSELNLSSLELGDSALYFCASSDPGDYEQYFGPGTRLTVT.

This chain joins TRBV4-1 and TRBJ2-7; D is unclear. Between the trimmed V and J ends, which lost 1 base and 1 base, there was a span of 14 bases. There are 16 residues in the CDR3. The germline CDR1 and CDR2 sequences are MGHRA and YSYEKL. CDR3 residues: CASSQGSLRSSYEQYF. In nucleotides, the CDR3 is TGCGCCAGCAGCCAAGGAAGCCTGAGAAGTTCCTACGAGCAGTACTTC.